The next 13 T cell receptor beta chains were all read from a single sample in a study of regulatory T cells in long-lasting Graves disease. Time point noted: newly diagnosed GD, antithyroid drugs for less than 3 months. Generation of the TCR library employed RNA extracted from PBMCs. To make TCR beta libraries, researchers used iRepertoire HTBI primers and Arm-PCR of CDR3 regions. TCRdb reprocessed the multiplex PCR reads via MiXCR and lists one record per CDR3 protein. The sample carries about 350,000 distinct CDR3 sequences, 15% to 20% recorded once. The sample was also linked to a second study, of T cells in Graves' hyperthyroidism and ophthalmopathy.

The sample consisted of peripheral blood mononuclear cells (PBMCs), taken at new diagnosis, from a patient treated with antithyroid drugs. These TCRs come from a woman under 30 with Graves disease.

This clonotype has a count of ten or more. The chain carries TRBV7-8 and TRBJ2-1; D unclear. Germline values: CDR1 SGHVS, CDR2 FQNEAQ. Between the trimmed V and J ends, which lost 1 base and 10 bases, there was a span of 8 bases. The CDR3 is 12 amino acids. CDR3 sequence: CASSLVLQEQFF. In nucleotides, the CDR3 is TGTGCCAGCAGCTTAGTACTACAAGAGCAGTTCTTC.

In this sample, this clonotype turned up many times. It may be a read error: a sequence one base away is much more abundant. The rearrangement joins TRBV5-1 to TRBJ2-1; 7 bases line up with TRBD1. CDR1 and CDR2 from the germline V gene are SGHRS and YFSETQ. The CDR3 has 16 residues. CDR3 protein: CASSWTSGTAINEQLF. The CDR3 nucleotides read TGCGCCAGCAGCTGGACCTCCGGGACAGCCATAAATGAGCAGCTCTTC.

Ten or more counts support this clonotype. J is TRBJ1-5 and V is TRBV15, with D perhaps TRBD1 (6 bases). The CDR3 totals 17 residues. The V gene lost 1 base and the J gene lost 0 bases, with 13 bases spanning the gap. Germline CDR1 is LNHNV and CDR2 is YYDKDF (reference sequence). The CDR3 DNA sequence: TGTGCCACCAGCAGAGCGTGGGACAACCCTAGCAATCAGCCCCAGCATTTT. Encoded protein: CATSRAWDNPSNQPQHF.

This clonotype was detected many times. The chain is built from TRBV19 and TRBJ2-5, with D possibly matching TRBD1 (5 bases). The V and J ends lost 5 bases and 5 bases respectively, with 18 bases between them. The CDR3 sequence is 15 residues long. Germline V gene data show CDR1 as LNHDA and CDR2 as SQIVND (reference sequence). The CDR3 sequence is CASSPLGRQSETQYF. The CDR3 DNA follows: TGTGCCAGTAGTCCGCTTGGAAGACAGTCGGAGACCCAGTACTTC.

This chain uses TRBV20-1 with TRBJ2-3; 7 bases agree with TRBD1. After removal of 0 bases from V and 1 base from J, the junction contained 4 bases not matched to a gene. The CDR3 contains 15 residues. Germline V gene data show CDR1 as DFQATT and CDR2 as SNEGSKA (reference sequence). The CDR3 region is CSARDRTGRTDTQYF. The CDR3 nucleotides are TGCAGTGCTAGAGATCGGACAGGTCGCACAGATACGCAGTATTTT.

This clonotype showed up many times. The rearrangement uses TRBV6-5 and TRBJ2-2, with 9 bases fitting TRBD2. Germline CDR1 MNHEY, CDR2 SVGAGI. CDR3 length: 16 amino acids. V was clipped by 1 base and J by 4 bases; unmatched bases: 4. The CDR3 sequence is CASSYWGGRATGELFF. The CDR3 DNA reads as TGTGCCAGCAGTTACTGGGGCGGGAGGGCCACCGGGGAGCTGTTTTTT.

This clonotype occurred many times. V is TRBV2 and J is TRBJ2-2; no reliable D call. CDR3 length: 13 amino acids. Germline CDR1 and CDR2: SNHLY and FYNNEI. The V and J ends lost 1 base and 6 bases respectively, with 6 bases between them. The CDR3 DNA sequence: TGTGCCAGCAGTGAAGAGTGGTCCGGGGAGCTGTTTTTT. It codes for CASSEEWSGELFF. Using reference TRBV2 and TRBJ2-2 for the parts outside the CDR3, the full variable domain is EPEVTQTPSHQVTQMGQEVILRCVPISNHLYFYWYRQILGQKVEFLVSFYNNEISEKSEIFDDQFSVERPDGSNFTLKIRSTKLEDSAMYFCASSEEWSGELFFGEGSRLTVL.

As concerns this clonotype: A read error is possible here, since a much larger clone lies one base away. The CDR3 loop reads CACSSRTGGFSPLHF. In nucleotides, the CDR3 is TGTGCCTGCAGTTCCCGGACAGGGGGCTTTTCACCCCTCCACTTT. This chain connects TRBV12-3 or TRBV12-4 to TRBJ1-6, with 11 nucleotides matching TRBD1. The CDR3 loop spans 15 amino acids.

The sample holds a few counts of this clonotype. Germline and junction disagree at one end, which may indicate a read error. In DNA, the CDR3 is TGTGGCAGCAGCCCCGGACAGGTCCGGGGTCGTGGCTACACCTTC. This sequence encodes CGSSPGQVRGRGYTF. The genes are TRBV7-2 and TRBJ1-2; 7 nucleotides agree with TRBD1. Germline loops: CDR1 SGHTA, CDR2 FQGNSA. The CDR3 loop spans 15 amino acids. The full variable domain, its missing parts supplied by reference TRBV7-2 and TRBJ1-2, is GAGVSQSPSNKVTEKGKDVELRCDPISGHTALYWYRQSLGQGLEFLIYFQGNSAPDKSGLPSDRFSAERTGGSVSTLTIQRTQQEDSAVYLCGSSPGQVRGRGYTFGSGTRLTVV.

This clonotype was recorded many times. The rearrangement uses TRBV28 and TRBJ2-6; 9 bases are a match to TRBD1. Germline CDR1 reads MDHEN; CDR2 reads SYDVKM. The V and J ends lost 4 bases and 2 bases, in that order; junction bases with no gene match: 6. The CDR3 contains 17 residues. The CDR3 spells CASSSQGADAGANVLTF. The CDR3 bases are TGTGCCAGCAGTTCACAGGGGGCCGATGCTGGGGCCAACGTCCTGACTTTC.

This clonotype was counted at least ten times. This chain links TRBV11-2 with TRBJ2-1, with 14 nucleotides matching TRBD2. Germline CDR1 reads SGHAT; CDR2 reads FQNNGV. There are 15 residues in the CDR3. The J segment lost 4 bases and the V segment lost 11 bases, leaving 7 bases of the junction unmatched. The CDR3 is CASARTSGGYNEQFF. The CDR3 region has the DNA TGTGCCTCAGCACGGACTAGCGGGGGGTACAATGAGCAGTTCTTC.

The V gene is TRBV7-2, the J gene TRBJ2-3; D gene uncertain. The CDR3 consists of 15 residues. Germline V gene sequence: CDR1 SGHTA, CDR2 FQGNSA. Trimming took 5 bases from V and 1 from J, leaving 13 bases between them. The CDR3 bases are TGTGCCAGCAGCCCCGATCTAGTCCGCACAGATACGCAGTATTTT. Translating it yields CASSPDLVRTDTQYF. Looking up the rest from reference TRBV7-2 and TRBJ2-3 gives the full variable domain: GAGVSQSPSNKVTEKGKDVELRCDPISGHTALYWYRQSLGQGLEFLIYFQGNSAPDKSGLPSDRFSAERTGGSVSTLTIQRTQQEDSAVYLCASSPDLVRTDTQYFGPGTRLTVL.

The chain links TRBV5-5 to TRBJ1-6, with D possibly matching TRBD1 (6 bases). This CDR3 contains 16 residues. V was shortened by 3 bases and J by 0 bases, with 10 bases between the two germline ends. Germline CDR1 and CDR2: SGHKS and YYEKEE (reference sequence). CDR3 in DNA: TGTGCCAGCAGCTCCCAGGGGAGCTCCTATAATTCACCCCTCCACTTT. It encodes CASSSQGSSYNSPLHF.